This is a list of T cell receptor beta chains from one sample in a study of blood T cell repertoires in COVID-19. Profiling relied on immunoSEQ multiplex PCR, and the TCRdb table lists in-frame clones only, not all of them. The sample shows about 200,000 clones, about 86% of them seen only once. Sample: PBMCs or T cells enriched from blood (not recorded which). Receptors originate from a man aged 35 to 55 who had recovered from COVID-19. The CDR3 runs from the conserved cysteine through the conserved F or W. The order of the fields is V gene, J gene, CDR3 protein.

v_gene: TRBV4-1
j_gene: TRBJ1-4
CDR3aa: CASSQGIGQRTNEKLFF

v_gene: TRBV7-9
j_gene: TRBJ2-7
CDR3aa: CASSFYQAGFYEQYF

v_gene: TRBV5-1
j_gene: TRBJ1-2
CDR3aa: CASSSPGKGYTF

v_gene: TRBV6-5
j_gene: TRBJ2-3
CDR3aa: CASNAGTSVYTQYF

v_gene: TRBV4-2
j_gene: TRBJ1-2
CDR3aa: CASSQDRGGYTF

v_gene: TRBV29-1
j_gene: TRBJ1-3
CDR3aa: CSVVSESGNTIYF

v_gene: TRBV7-2
j_gene: TRBJ2-1
CDR3aa: CASSLRVARGGNNEQFF

v_gene: TRBV18
j_gene: TRBJ1-2
CDR3aa: CASSPTGQNYGYTF

v_gene: TRBV6-5
j_gene: TRBJ1-5
CDR3aa: CASSQGTGNQPQHF

v_gene: TRBV7-6
j_gene: TRBJ1-2
CDR3aa: CASSLGTGVNYGYTF

v_gene: TRBV4-3
j_gene: TRBJ2-2
CDR3aa: CASSHPFTPGGTGRDTGELFF

v_gene: TRBV6-6
j_gene: TRBJ1-1
CDR3aa: CASSEVSRAFF

v_gene: TRBV6-2/TRBV6-3
j_gene: TRBJ1-1
CDR3aa: CASSWDRALTEAFF

v_gene: TRBV5-1
j_gene: TRBJ1-2
CDR3aa: CASSHQGSDGYTF

v_gene: TRBV19
j_gene: TRBJ1-4
CDR3aa: CASSTRSTGATNEKLFF

v_gene: TRBV28
j_gene: TRBJ2-1
CDR3aa: CASSLLAGLDEQFF

v_gene: TRBV4-3
j_gene: TRBJ1-3
CDR3aa: CASSQLGGTSGNTIYF

v_gene: TRBV6-4
j_gene: TRBJ1-6
CDR3aa: CASSERGQGNNSPLHF

v_gene: TRBV5-1
j_gene: TRBJ2-7
CDR3aa: CASGPGQGSYEQYF

v_gene: TRBV7-3
j_gene: TRBJ1-1
CDR3aa: CASSSLPGTGGHTEAFF

v_gene: TRBV24-1
j_gene: TRBJ1-5
CDR3aa: CATSAGQGWNQPQHF

v_gene: TRBV28
j_gene: TRBJ1-5
CDR3aa: CASAEQGYSNQPQHF

v_gene: TRBV11-2
j_gene: TRBJ2-5
CDR3aa: CASSLDLSSGGHGQYF

v_gene: TRBV2
j_gene: TRBJ1-4
CDR3aa: CASQPGQGNEKLFF

v_gene: TRBV19
j_gene: TRBJ1-2
CDR3aa: CASSMGQPYGYTF

v_gene: TRBV9
j_gene: TRBJ2-3
CDR3aa: CASSGPTDLAGLTDTQYF

v_gene: TRBV5-1
j_gene: TRBJ1-1
CDR3aa: CASSTHAGGNTEAFF

v_gene: TRBV6-5
j_gene: TRBJ1-1
CDR3aa: CASRNREGGTEAFF

v_gene: TRBV7-2
j_gene: TRBJ2-1
CDR3aa: CASSLADRVPNNEQFF

v_gene: TRBV2
j_gene: TRBJ2-5
CDR3aa: CASKRLQQQETQYF

v_gene: TRBV18
j_gene: TRBJ1-6
CDR3aa: CASSPLGTETQLGYNSPLHF

v_gene: TRBV28
j_gene: TRBJ1-5
CDR3aa: CASDLQGAYQPQHF

v_gene: TRBV7-2
j_gene: TRBJ1-6
CDR3aa: CASSLTSGGGSPLHF

v_gene: TRBV5-4
j_gene: TRBJ2-3
CDR3aa: CASRYSLSTDTQYF

v_gene: TRBV28
j_gene: TRBJ2-4
CDR3aa: CASSLRTSGIAKNIQYF

v_gene: TRBV21-1
j_gene: TRBJ1-6
CDR3aa: CASSPRQGAFDSPLHF

v_gene: TRBV7-9
j_gene: TRBJ1-4
CDR3aa: CASSAPVNEKLFF

v_gene: TRBV19
j_gene: TRBJ2-7
CDR3aa: CASSMALGTPLTYEQYF

v_gene: TRBV9
j_gene: TRBJ1-4
CDR3aa: CASSVGSRGNEKLFF

v_gene: TRBV27
j_gene: TRBJ1-2
CDR3aa: CASSPGQGALNYGYTF

v_gene: TRBV24-1
j_gene: TRBJ2-2
CDR3aa: CATSELDRTVGELFF

v_gene: TRBV29-1
j_gene: TRBJ1-1
CDR3aa: CSGGGPTGTEAFF

v_gene: TRBV28
j_gene: TRBJ2-7
CDR3aa: CASSITHEQYF

v_gene: TRBV3-1/TRBV3-2
j_gene: TRBJ1-2
CDR3aa: CASSQDKLGGLYGYTF

v_gene: TRBV6-5
j_gene: TRBJ1-3
CDR3aa: CASSQGASSGNTIYF

v_gene: TRBV7-8
j_gene: TRBJ1-4
CDR3aa: CASSLGRVEKLFF

v_gene: TRBV21-1
j_gene: TRBJ1-6
CDR3aa: CATPEAGDSPLHF

v_gene: TRBV5-1
j_gene: TRBJ2-7
CDR3aa: CASRAGGQGNYEQYF

v_gene: TRBV2
j_gene: TRBJ1-1
CDR3aa: CASTIYVGGNTEAFF

v_gene: TRBV27
j_gene: TRBJ1-1
CDR3aa: CASSLMRGWVFF

v_gene: TRBV14
j_gene: TRBJ1-3
CDR3aa: CASSQGTGYSGNTIYF

v_gene: TRBV4-1
j_gene: TRBJ2-7
CDR3aa: CASSQGTSIAYEQYF

v_gene: TRBV4-3
j_gene: TRBJ1-2
CDR3aa: CASSQDFRTSYGYTF

v_gene: TRBV30
j_gene: TRBJ1-3
CDR3aa: CAWTTTGGNTIYF

v_gene: TRBV27
j_gene: TRBJ2-5
CDR3aa: CASSLVSGVPWETQYF

v_gene: TRBV15
j_gene: TRBJ2-7
CDR3aa: CATSRGDRLYF

v_gene: TRBV5-4
j_gene: TRBJ1-2
CDR3aa: CASNRDTTNYGYTF